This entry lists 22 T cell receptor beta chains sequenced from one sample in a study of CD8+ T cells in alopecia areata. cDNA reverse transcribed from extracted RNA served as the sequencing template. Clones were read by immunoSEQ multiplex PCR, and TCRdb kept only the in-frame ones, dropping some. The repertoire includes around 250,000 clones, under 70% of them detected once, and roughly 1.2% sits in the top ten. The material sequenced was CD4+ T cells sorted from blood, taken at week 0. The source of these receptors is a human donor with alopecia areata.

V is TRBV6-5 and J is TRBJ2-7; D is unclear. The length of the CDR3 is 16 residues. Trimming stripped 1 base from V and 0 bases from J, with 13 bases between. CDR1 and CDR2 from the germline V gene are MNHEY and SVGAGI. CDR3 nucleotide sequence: TGTGCCAGCAGTTACTTCGCCGACTCAAGCTCCTACGAGCAGTACTTC. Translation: CASSYFADSSSYEQYF.

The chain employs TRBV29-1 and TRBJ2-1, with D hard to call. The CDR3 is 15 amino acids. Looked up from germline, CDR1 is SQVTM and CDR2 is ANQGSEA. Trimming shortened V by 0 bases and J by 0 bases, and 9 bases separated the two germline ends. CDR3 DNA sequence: TGCAGCGTTGAAGATGGTCGGACCTCCTACAATGAGCAGTTCTTC. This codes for CSVEDGRTSYNEQFF.

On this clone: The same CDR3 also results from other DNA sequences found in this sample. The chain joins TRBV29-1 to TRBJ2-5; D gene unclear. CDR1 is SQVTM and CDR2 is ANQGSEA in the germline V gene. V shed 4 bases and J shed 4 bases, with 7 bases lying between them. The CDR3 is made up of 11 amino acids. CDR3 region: CSVGPRETQYF. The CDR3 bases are TGCAGCGTTGGCCCCCGAGAGACCCAGTACTTC. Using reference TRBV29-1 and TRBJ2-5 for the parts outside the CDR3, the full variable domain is SAVISQKPSRDICQRGTSLTIQCQVDSQVTMMFWYRQQPGQSLTLIATANQGSEATYESGFVIDKFPISRPNLTFSTLTVSNMSPEDSSIYLCSVGPRETQYFGPGTRLLVL.

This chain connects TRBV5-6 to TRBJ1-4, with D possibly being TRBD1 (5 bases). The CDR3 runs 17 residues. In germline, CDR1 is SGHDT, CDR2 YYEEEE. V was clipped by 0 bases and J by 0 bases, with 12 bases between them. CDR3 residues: CASSLAAPGPTNEKLFF. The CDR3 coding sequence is TGTGCCAGCAGCTTGGCCGCCCCAGGGCCAACTAATGAAAAACTGTTTTTT.

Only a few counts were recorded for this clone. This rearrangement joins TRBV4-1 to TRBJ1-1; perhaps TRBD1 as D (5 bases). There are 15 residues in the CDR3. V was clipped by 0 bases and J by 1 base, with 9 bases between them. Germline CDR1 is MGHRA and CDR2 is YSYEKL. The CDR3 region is CASSQDRQQNTEAFF. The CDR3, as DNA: TGCGCCAGCAGCCAAGATCGACAGCAGAACACTGAAGCTTTCTTT.

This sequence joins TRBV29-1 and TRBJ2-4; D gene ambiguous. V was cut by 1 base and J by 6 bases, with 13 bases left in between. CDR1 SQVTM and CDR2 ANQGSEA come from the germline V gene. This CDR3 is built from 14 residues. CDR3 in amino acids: CSVEGDLIPNIQYF. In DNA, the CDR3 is TGCAGCGTTGAAGGGGATCTAATCCCAAACATTCAGTACTTC.

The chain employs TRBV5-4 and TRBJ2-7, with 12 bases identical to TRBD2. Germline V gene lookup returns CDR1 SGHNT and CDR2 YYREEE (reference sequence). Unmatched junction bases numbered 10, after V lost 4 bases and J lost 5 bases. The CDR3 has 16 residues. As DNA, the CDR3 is TGTGCCAGCAGCGCGACTAGCGGGGGCCCTTTTGACGAGCAGTACTTC. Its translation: CASSATSGGPFDEQYF.

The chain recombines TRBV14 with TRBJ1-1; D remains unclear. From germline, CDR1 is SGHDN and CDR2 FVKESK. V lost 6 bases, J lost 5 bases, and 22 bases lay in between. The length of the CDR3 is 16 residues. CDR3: CASSSGVVWSATEAFF. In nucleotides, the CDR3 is TGTGCCAGCAGTTCGGGAGTGGTATGGTCAGCGACTGAAGCTTTCTTT.

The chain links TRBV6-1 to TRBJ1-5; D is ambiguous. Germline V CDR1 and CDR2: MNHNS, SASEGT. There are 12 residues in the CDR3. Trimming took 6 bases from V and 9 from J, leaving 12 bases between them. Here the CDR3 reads CASRADFRPQHF. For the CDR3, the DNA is TGTGCCAGCAGGGCGGATTTTCGGCCCCAGCATTTT.

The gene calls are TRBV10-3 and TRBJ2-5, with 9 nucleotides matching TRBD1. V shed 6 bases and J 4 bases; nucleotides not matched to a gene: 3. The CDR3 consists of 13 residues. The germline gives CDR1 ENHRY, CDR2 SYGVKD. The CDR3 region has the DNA TGTGCCATCAGCGGGACAGGGTTAGAGACCCAGTACTTC. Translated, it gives CAISGTGLETQYF.

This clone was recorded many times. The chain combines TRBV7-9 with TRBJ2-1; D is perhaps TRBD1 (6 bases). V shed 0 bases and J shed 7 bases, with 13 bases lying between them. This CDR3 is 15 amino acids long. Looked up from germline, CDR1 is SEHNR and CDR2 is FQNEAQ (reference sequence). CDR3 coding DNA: TGTGCCAGCAGCTTAGCGTTCAGGGGAAGAAATGAGCAGTTCTTC. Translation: CASSLAFRGRNEQFF.

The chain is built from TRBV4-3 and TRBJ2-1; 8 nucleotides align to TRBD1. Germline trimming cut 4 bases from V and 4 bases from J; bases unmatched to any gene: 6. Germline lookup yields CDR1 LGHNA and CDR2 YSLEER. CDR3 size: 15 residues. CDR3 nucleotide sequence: TGCGCCAGCAGCCCGGACAGGGAGGCTTACAATGAGCAGTTCTTC. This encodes CASSPDREAYNEQFF.

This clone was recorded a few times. Here the CDR3 DNA reads TGTGCCAGCAGTAGACAGATCCAAGAGACCCAGTACTTC. The encoded protein is CASSRQIQETQYF. The chain combines TRBV5-4 with TRBJ2-5; TRBD1 might be the D (5 bases). From germline, CDR1 is SGHNT and CDR2 YYREEE (reference sequence). Trimming removed 5 bases from V and 1 base from J, with 9 bases in between. This CDR3 comprises 13 residues.

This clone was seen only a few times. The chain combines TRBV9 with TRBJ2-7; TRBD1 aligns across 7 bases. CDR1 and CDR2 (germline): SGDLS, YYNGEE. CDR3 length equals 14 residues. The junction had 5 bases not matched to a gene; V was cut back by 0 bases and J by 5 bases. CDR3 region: CASSVVGGSHEQYF. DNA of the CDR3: TGTGCCAGCAGCGTAGTAGGGGGCAGCCACGAGCAGTACTTC.

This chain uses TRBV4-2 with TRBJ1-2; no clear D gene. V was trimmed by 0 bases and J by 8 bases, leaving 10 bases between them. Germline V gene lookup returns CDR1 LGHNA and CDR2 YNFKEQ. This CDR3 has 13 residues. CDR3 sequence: CASSQDPGRGYTF. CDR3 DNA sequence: TGTGCCAGCAGCCAAGATCCCGGGCGGGGCTACACCTTC.

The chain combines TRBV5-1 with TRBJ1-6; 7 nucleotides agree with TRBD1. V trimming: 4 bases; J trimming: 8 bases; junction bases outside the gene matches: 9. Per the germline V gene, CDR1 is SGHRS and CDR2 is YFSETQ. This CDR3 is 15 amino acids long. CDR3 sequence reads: CASSSGTVVDSPLHF. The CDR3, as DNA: TGCGCCAGCAGCAGCGGGACAGTCGTGGATTCACCCCTCCACTTT. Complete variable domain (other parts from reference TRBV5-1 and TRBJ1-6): KAGVTQTPRYLIKTRGQQVTLSCSPISGHRSVSWYQQTPGQGLQFLFEYFSETQRNKGNFPGRFSGRQFSNSRSEMNVSTLELGDSALYLCASSSGTVVDSPLHFGNGTRLTVT.

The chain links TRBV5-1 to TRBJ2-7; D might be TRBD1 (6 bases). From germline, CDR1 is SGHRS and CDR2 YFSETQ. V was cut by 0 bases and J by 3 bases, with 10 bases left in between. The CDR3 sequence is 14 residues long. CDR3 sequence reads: CASSLAVDSYEQYF. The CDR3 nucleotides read TGCGCCAGCAGCTTGGCGGTGGACAGCTACGAGCAGTACTTC.

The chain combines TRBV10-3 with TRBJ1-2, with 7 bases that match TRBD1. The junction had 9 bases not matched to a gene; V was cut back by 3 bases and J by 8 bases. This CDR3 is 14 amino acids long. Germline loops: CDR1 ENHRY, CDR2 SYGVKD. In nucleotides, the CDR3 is TGTGCCATCAGTGAAAACGGACAGGTTGGAGGCTACACCTTC. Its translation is CAISENGQVGGYTF.

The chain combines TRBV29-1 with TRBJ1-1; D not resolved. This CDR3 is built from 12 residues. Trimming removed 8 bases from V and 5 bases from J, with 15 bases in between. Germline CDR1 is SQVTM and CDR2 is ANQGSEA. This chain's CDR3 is CSLGGVETEAFF. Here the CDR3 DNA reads TGCAGCCTTGGCGGGGTTGAGACTGAAGCTTTCTTT.

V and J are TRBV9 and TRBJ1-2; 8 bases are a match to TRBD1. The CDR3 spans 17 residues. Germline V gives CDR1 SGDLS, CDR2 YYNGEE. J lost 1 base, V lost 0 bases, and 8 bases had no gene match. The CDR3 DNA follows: TGTGCCAGCAGCGTAGATCAGGGGGCGGCTAATAACTATGGCTACACCTTC. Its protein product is CASSVDQGAANNYGYTF.

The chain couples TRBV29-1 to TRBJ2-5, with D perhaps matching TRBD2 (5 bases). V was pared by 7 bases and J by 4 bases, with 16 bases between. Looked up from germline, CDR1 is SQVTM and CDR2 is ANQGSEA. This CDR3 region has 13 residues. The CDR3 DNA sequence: TGCAGCGCCCTAAGAGGGAGATTAGAGACCCAGTACTTC. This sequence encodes CSALRGRLETQYF. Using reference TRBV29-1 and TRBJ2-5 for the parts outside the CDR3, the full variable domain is SAVISQKPSRDICQRGTSLTIQCQVDSQVTMMFWYRQQPGQSLTLIATANQGSEATYESGFVIDKFPISRPNLTFSTLTVSNMSPEDSSIYLCSALRGRLETQYFGPGTRLLVL.

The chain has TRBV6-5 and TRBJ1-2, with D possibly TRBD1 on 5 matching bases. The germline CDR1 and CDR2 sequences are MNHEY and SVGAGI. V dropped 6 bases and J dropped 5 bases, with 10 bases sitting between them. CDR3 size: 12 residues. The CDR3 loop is CASSRGTYGYTF. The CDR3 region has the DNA TGTGCCAGCAGCCGCGGGACTTATGGCTACACCTTC.